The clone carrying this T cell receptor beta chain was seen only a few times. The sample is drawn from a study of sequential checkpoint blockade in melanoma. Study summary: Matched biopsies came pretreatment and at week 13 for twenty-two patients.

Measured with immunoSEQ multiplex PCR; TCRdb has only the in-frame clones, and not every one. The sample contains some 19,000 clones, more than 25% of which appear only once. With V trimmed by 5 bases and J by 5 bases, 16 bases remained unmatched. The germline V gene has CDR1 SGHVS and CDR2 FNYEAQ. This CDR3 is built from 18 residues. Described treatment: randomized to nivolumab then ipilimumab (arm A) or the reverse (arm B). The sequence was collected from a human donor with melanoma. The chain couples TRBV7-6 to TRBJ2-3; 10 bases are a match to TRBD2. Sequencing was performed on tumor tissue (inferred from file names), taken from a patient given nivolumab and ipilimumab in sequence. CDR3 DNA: TGTGCCAGCAGCCGCCAAATAATAGCGGGGGGCGAGATAGATACGCAGTATTTT. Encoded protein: CASSRQIIAGGEIDTQYF. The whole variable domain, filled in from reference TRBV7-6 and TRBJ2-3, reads GAGVSQSPRYKVTKRGQDVALRCDPISGHVSLYWYRQALGQGPEFLTYFNYEAQQDKSGLPNDRFSAERPEGSISTLTIQRTEQRDSAMYRCASSRQIIAGGEIDTQYFGPGTRLTVL.